The clone carrying this T cell receptor beta chain was counted a few times. Its target is unknown. In TCRdb, the 5' RACE reads were re-called with MiXCR into one record per CDR3 protein. This table holds about 520,000 distinct CDR3 sequences, roughly 21% found once. There were only healthy Caucasians among the donors. The data were taken from a study of identical twins. Findings and caveats of the study: Within beta out-of-frame sequences, the excess sharing observed between twins was weaker.

Unmatched junction bases numbered 8, after V lost 6 bases and J lost 9 bases. The CDR3 is 14 residues long. Looked up from germline, CDR1 is DFQATT and CDR2 is SNEGSKA (reference sequence). This sample was shared with a second study, whose subject was T cells expressing NK-cell markers. From that report: The authors sequenced eight donors, of whom seven were HCMV-seropositive and one was seronegative.

This receptor was taken from a woman aged 18-30 years in good health. The chain joins TRBV20-1 to TRBJ2-1; 13 nucleotides align to TRBD2. Sequenced sample: CD4+ T cells sorted from blood. CDR3 loop: CSAPSLAGGLEQFF. Here the CDR3 DNA reads TGCAGTGCCCCCTCACTAGCGGGAGGGCTTGAGCAGTTCTTC.